These T cell receptor beta chains were read from a single sample in a study of T cell changes during pregnancy in multiple sclerosis. The protocol was immunoSEQ multiplex PCR, while the TCRdb copy is restricted to in-frame clones and leaves out a portion. The sample lists 70,000 to 95,000 clones, roughly 93% occurring once. The specimen comprised peripheral blood, sampled in the third trimester of pregnancy. These receptors were collected from a female donor with multiple sclerosis, enrolled in a pregnancy study. CDR3s include the opening cysteine and the closing phenylalanine or tryptophan. D genes are given only for firm matches. Rows give clone size only sometimes, using once, few, many, or a class for an expanded clone.

clone_size: -; j_call: TRBJ1-4; d_call: -; v_call: TRBV19; cdr3_aa: CASSPDTANEKLFF; cdr3_nt: TGTGCCAGTAGTCCGGACACAGCTAATGAAAAACTGTTTTTT
clone_size: -; j_call: TRBJ2-1; d_call: -; v_call: TRBV29-1; cdr3_aa: CSAQGGRALIEFF; cdr3_nt: TGCAGCGCCCAGGGTGGCAGGGCCTTGATTGAGTTCTTC
clone_size: once; j_call: TRBJ2-1; d_call: TRBD2; v_call: TRBV6-6; cdr3_aa: CASRHGTSLRNEQFF; cdr3_nt: TGTGCCAGCAGACACGGGACTAGCTTGAGGAATGAGCAGTTCTTC
clone_size: -; j_call: TRBJ2-3; d_call: -; v_call: TRBV5-6; cdr3_aa: CASSLASAGLRIFTDTQYF; cdr3_nt: TGTGCCAGCAGCTTGGCGAGTGCGGGGCTCCGGATTTTCACAGATACGCAGTATTTT
clone_size: -; j_call: TRBJ1-3; d_call: TRBD1; v_call: TRBV5-1; cdr3_aa: CASSIGQGGNTIYF; cdr3_nt: TGCGCCAGCAGCATCGGACAGGGAGGCAACACCATATATTTT
clone_size: -; j_call: TRBJ2-3; d_call: TRBD1; v_call: TRBV19; cdr3_aa: CASQDRSRRTDTQYF; cdr3_nt: TGTGCCAGTCAGGACAGGAGCAGACGCACAGATACGCAGTATTTT
clone_size: -; j_call: TRBJ1-1; d_call: -; v_call: TRBV28; cdr3_aa: CASKEGHSGINTEAFF; cdr3_nt: TGTGCCAGCAAGGAGGGACACAGCGGGATTAACACTGAAGCTTTCTTT
clone_size: -; j_call: TRBJ1-5; d_call: TRBD1; v_call: TRBV15; cdr3_aa: CATSREQGARSNQPQHF; cdr3_nt: TGTGCCACCAGCAGAGAGCAGGGGGCGCGGAGCAATCAGCCCCAGCATTTT
clone_size: -; j_call: TRBJ2-1; d_call: TRBD2; v_call: TRBV2; cdr3_aa: CASSEGRASGSYNEQFF; cdr3_nt: TGTGCCAGCAGTGAAGGGAGGGCTAGCGGGAGTTACAATGAGCAGTTCTTC
clone_size: -; j_call: TRBJ2-3; d_call: -; v_call: TRBV21-1; cdr3_aa: CASSKDGGAIFSSTDTQYF; cdr3_nt: TGTGCCAGCAGCAAAGATGGGGGGGCCATATTCTCTAGCACAGATACGCAGTATTTT
clone_size: -; j_call: TRBJ1-3; d_call: -; v_call: TRBV19; cdr3_aa: CASRLEGNTIYF; cdr3_nt: TGTGCCAGTAGACTGGAGGGAAACACCATATATTTT
clone_size: -; j_call: TRBJ2-5; d_call: TRBD1; v_call: TRBV5-1; cdr3_aa: CASSTRDSQETQYF; cdr3_nt: TGCGCCAGCAGCACCCGGGACAGCCAAGAGACCCAGTACTTC
clone_size: -; j_call: TRBJ1-1; d_call: TRBD1; v_call: TRBV7-9; cdr3_aa: CASSDRGTANTEAFF; cdr3_nt: TGTGCCAGCAGCGACCGAGGGACAGCGAACACTGAAGCTTTCTTT
clone_size: -; j_call: TRBJ2-5; d_call: -; v_call: TRBV7-3; cdr3_aa: CASSLGSAGRETQYF; cdr3_nt: TGTGCCAGCAGCTTAGGATCGGCGGGAAGGGAGACCCAGTACTTC
clone_size: -; j_call: TRBJ2-1; d_call: -; v_call: TRBV5-4; cdr3_aa: CASSPGRGIDEQFF; cdr3_nt: TGTGCCAGCAGCCCAGGTAGGGGGATTGATGAGCAGTTCTTC
clone_size: -; j_call: TRBJ1-2; d_call: -; v_call: TRBV2; cdr3_aa: CASREKHGANYGYTF; cdr3_nt: TGTGCCAGCAGGGAAAAACACGGAGCTAACTATGGCTACACCTTC
clone_size: -; j_call: TRBJ1-4; d_call: TRBD1; v_call: TRBV9; cdr3_aa: CASSVAGTGDEKLFF; cdr3_nt: TGTGCCAGCAGCGTAGCCGGGACAGGGGACGAAAAACTGTTTTTT
clone_size: -; j_call: TRBJ2-1; d_call: TRBD2; v_call: TRBV27; cdr3_aa: CASKGLADRNEQFF; cdr3_nt: TGTGCCAGCAAAGGACTAGCGGATAGAAATGAGCAGTTCTTC
clone_size: -; j_call: TRBJ1-2; d_call: TRBD1; v_call: TRBV6-6; cdr3_aa: CASSQTGSPPYGYTF; cdr3_nt: TGTGCCAGCAGTCAGACAGGGAGTCCCCCCTATGGCTACACCTTC
clone_size: -; j_call: TRBJ2-1; d_call: TRBD1; v_call: TRBV28; cdr3_aa: CASSSPGQGNDEQFF; cdr3_nt: TGTGCCAGCAGTTCCCCGGGACAGGGGAATGATGAGCAGTTCTTC
clone_size: -; j_call: TRBJ1-1; d_call: TRBD1; v_call: TRBV9; cdr3_aa: CASSARTGNTEAFF; cdr3_nt: TGTGCCAGCAGCGCCCGGACAGGGAACACTGAAGCTTTCTTT
clone_size: -; j_call: TRBJ2-4; d_call: -; v_call: TRBV5-4; cdr3_aa: CASSLSGAKNIQYF; cdr3_nt: TGTGCCAGCAGCTTAAGTGGCGCCAAAAACATTCAGTACTTC
clone_size: once; j_call: TRBJ2-5; d_call: TRBD2; v_call: TRBV7-2; cdr3_aa: CASTYSGRARETQYF; cdr3_nt: TGTGCCAGCACCTATAGCGGGAGGGCGCGGGAGACCCAGTACTTC
clone_size: once; j_call: TRBJ2-7; d_call: -; v_call: TRBV10-3; cdr3_aa: CAIRPGGTRSHEQYF; cdr3_nt: TGTGCCATCCGACCTGGAGGGACCCGTTCTCACGAGCAGTACTTC
clone_size: -; j_call: TRBJ1-4; d_call: -; v_call: TRBV7-9; cdr3_aa: CASSSPLRGTNEKLFF; cdr3_nt: TGTGCCAGCAGCTCTCCTTTACGGGGGACTAATGAAAAACTGTTTTTT
clone_size: once; j_call: TRBJ2-1; d_call: TRBD1; v_call: TRBV6-1; cdr3_aa: CASSEETGGAYNEQFF; cdr3_nt: TGTGCCAGCAGTGAAGAAACAGGGGGCGCCTACAATGAGCAGTTCTTC
clone_size: -; j_call: TRBJ2-1; d_call: -; v_call: TRBV5-1; cdr3_aa: CASSLIAGAFQFF; cdr3_nt: TGCGCCAGCAGCTTGATTGCGGGGGCATTTCAGTTCTTC
clone_size: -; j_call: TRBJ2-7; d_call: -; v_call: TRBV6-1; cdr3_aa: CASGPVKYEQYF; cdr3_nt: TGTGCCAGCGGCCCAGTTAAGTACGAGCAGTACTTC
clone_size: -; j_call: TRBJ1-1; d_call: TRBD1; v_call: TRBV18; cdr3_aa: CASSLTGTGSRNTEAFF; cdr3_nt: TGTGCCAGCTCACTTACCGGGACAGGGTCCCGGAACACTGAAGCTTTCTTT
clone_size: once; j_call: TRBJ2-3; d_call: TRBD2; v_call: TRBV28; cdr3_aa: CASSFGGLAGADTQYF; cdr3_nt: TGTGCCAGCAGTTTCGGGGGACTAGCGGGAGCAGATACGCAGTATTTT
clone_size: -; j_call: TRBJ1-2; d_call: -; v_call: TRBV2; cdr3_aa: CASRSDRRYGYTF; cdr3_nt: TGTGCCAGCAGGTCGGACAGACGCTATGGCTACACCTTC
clone_size: -; j_call: TRBJ2-4; d_call: -; v_call: TRBV7-2; cdr3_aa: CASSSSVAKNIQYF; cdr3_nt: TGTGCCAGCAGTTCTAGCGTAGCCAAAAACATTCAGTACTTC
clone_size: -; j_call: TRBJ2-2; d_call: TRBD1; v_call: TRBV2; cdr3_aa: CASSVRTGPLMNTGELFF; cdr3_nt: TGTGCCAGCAGTGTTAGGACAGGGCCTCTCATGAACACCGGGGAGCTGTTTTTT
clone_size: -; j_call: TRBJ2-7; d_call: TRBD2; v_call: TRBV28; cdr3_aa: CASSPGLAGGPNEQYF; cdr3_nt: TGTGCCAGCAGTCCAGGACTAGCGGGAGGGCCTAACGAGCAGTACTTC
clone_size: -; j_call: TRBJ2-5; d_call: TRBD2; v_call: TRBV10-3; cdr3_aa: CAISESGLTSVETQYF; cdr3_nt: TGTGCCATCAGTGAGTCTGGGTTGACTAGCGTTGAGACCCAGTACTTC
clone_size: -; j_call: TRBJ1-2; d_call: TRBD1; v_call: TRBV5-4; cdr3_aa: CASSHTSGYGTGGGYTF; cdr3_nt: TGTGCCAGCAGTCACACCTCAGGGTACGGGACAGGGGGTGGCTACACCTTC
clone_size: -; j_call: TRBJ1-3; d_call: TRBD1; v_call: TRBV6-1; cdr3_aa: CASSVGQGSSGNTIYF; cdr3_nt: TGTGCCAGCAGTGTGGGACAGGGCAGCTCTGGAAACACCATATATTTT
clone_size: -; j_call: TRBJ2-1; d_call: -; v_call: TRBV7-3; cdr3_aa: CASSLYSGSGSDEQFF; cdr3_nt: TGTGCCAGCAGCCTATATAGCGGAAGCGGCTCGGATGAGCAGTTCTTC
clone_size: -; j_call: TRBJ2-3; d_call: -; v_call: TRBV19; cdr3_aa: CASSIQGSTDTQYF; cdr3_nt: TGTGCCAGTAGTATACAGGGAAGCACAGATACGCAGTATTTT
clone_size: -; j_call: TRBJ1-5; d_call: -; v_call: TRBV6-1; cdr3_aa: CASSEGTSGNQPQHF; cdr3_nt: TGTGCCAGCAGTGAAGGGACATCGGGCAATCAGCCCCAGCATTTT
clone_size: -; j_call: TRBJ2-1; d_call: TRBD2; v_call: TRBV29-1; cdr3_aa: CSVSTSGSINEQFF; cdr3_nt: TGCAGCGTTTCCACTAGCGGGAGTATCAATGAGCAGTTCTTC
clone_size: -; j_call: TRBJ1-2; d_call: -; v_call: TRBV14; cdr3_aa: CASSNSGVNYGYTF; cdr3_nt: TGTGCCAGCAGTAACAGCGGCGTTAACTATGGCTACACCTTC
clone_size: once; j_call: TRBJ2-7; d_call: -; v_call: TRBV11-2; cdr3_aa: CASSLVGQNEQYF; cdr3_nt: TGTGCCAGCAGCTTAGTTGGACAGAACGAGCAGTACTTC
clone_size: -; j_call: TRBJ2-1; d_call: TRBD2; v_call: TRBV29-1; cdr3_aa: CSVALREGGYNEQFF; cdr3_nt: TGCAGCGTTGCCCTCCGGGAGGGTGGATACAATGAGCAGTTCTTC
clone_size: -; j_call: TRBJ1-5; d_call: -; v_call: TRBV6-5; cdr3_aa: CASSWAPNQPQHF; cdr3_nt: TGTGCCAGCAGTTGGGCACCGAATCAACCCCAGCATTTT
clone_size: -; j_call: TRBJ2-7; d_call: -; v_call: TRBV14; cdr3_aa: CASSQGEALLGQYF; cdr3_nt: TGTGCCAGCAGCCAAGGAGAGGCTCTACTGGGGCAGTACTTC
clone_size: -; j_call: TRBJ2-7; d_call: TRBD1; v_call: TRBV6-5; cdr3_aa: CASGTGMYEQYF; cdr3_nt: TGTGCCTCCGGGACAGGGATGTACGAGCAGTACTTC
clone_size: -; j_call: TRBJ2-5; d_call: -; v_call: TRBV30; cdr3_aa: CAWSREIQETQYF; cdr3_nt: TGTGCCTGGAGTAGGGAGATCCAAGAGACCCAGTACTTC
clone_size: -; j_call: TRBJ2-2; d_call: -; v_call: TRBV4-1; cdr3_aa: CASSLIPSTGELFF; cdr3_nt: TGCGCCAGCAGCCTTATCCCCTCCACCGGGGAGCTGTTTTTT
clone_size: -; j_call: TRBJ1-2; d_call: -; v_call: TRBV4-2; cdr3_aa: CASSQEPRGNYGYTF; cdr3_nt: TGTGCCAGCAGCCAAGAACCCAGGGGCAACTATGGCTACACCTTC